One sample yielded the 22 T cell receptor beta chains listed below, sequenced in a study of cytomegalovirus exposure and HLA in healthy donors. Primers included in the PCR were 60 Vbeta and 13 Jbeta primers. Profiling relied on immunoSEQ multiplex PCR, and the TCRdb table lists in-frame clones only, not all of them. This sample yields 100,000 to 150,000 clones, of which 83% are seen a single time; 1% to 1.5% belongs to the top ten. Sample: PBMCs. These receptors were taken from a girl aged 2 to 10 in good health and CMV-seronegative.

The CDR3 sequence is CASSPPALAAQGEQYF. The CDR3 DNA follows: TGTGCCAGCTCACCACCGGCACTAGCAGCCCAGGGCGAGCAGTACTTC. V gene TRBV18 combines with J gene TRBJ2-7; D is perhaps TRBD2 (6 bases). V dropped 0 bases and J dropped 6 bases, with 18 bases sitting between them. Per the germline V gene, CDR1 is KGHSH and CDR2 is LQKENI. The CDR3 length is 16 residues.

The chain has TRBV30 and TRBJ2-2, with 9 nucleotides matching TRBD2. The CDR3 is 16 amino acids. Germline CDR1 and CDR2: GTSNPN and SVGIG (reference sequence). The trim removed 3 bases at V and 5 bases at J, leaving 10 bases unmatched. CDR3 sequence: CAWSPWRGGGTGELFF. CDR3 in DNA: TGTGCCTGGAGCCCTTGGCGGGGGGGAGGGACCGGGGAGCTGTTTTTT.

The V gene is TRBV6-1, the J gene TRBJ2-5; 9 bases are shared with TRBD1. V trimming: 6 bases; J trimming: 5 bases; junction bases outside the gene matches: 10. The CDR3 covers 15 residues. CDR1 is MNHNS and CDR2 is SASEGT in the germline V gene. The CDR3 here is CASSTNRGRIETQYF. The CDR3 DNA sequence: TGTGCCAGCAGCACGAACAGGGGGCGAATTGAGACCCAGTACTTC.

The rearrangement links TRBV29-1 to TRBJ2-1; possibly TRBD2 for D (6 bases). CDR3 length equals 16 residues. The germline V gene encodes CDR1 SQVTM and CDR2 ANQGSEA. Trimming removed 5 bases at V and 6 bases at J, with 23 bases between. The CDR3: CSVSGAGTAWFNEQFF. The DNA of the CDR3 is TGCAGCGTTTCTGGTGCCGGGACTGCGTGGTTCAATGAGCAGTTCTTC.

V and J are TRBV29-1 and TRBJ2-3; D call uncertain. The germline V gene has CDR1 SQVTM and CDR2 ANQGSEA. The CDR3 runs to 13 residues. The V gene lost 5 bases and the J gene lost 2 bases, with 11 bases spanning the gap. The CDR3 nucleotides are TGCAGCGTTCCCATGACACCCACAGATACGCAGTATTTT. Amino acids: CSVPMTPTDTQYF.

The table lists this clone with a few counts. V and J are TRBV2 and TRBJ2-7, with a weak D call TRBD1 (5 bases). The CDR3 runs to 13 residues. Germline-derived CDR1 and CDR2 are SNHLY and FYNNEI. V was pared by 3 bases and J by 2 bases, with 8 bases between. CDR3 residues: CASSEDIAYEQYF. CDR3 DNA: TGTGCCAGCAGTGAGGACATAGCCTACGAGCAGTACTTC. Full variable domain (missing parts from reference TRBV2 and TRBJ2-7): EPEVTQTPSHQVTQMGQEVILRCVPISNHLYFYWYRQILGQKVEFLVSFYNNEISEKSEIFDDQFSVERPDGSNFTLKIRSTKLEDSAMYFCASSEDIAYEQYFGPGTRLTVT.

The CDR3 region has the DNA TGTGCCAGTAGTTGGGACAGGTTCGCAGATACGCAGTATTTT. Amino acids: CASSWDRFADTQYF. The chain combines TRBV19 with TRBJ2-3; the match to TRBD1 covers 8 bases. The CDR3 has 14 residues. Trimming cost V 5 bases and J 4 bases; bases outside gene matches: 5. In germline, CDR1 is LNHDA, CDR2 SQIVND (reference sequence).

This chain connects TRBV5-1 to TRBJ2-7; D might be TRBD1 (5 bases). CDR3 length: 13 amino acids. Trimming cost V 1 base and J 4 bases, with 9 bases left between them. The germline CDR1 and CDR2 sequences are SGHRS and YFSETQ. CDR3 loop: CASSLFSGYEQYF. The CDR3 coding sequence is TGCGCCAGCAGCTTGTTTTCAGGGTACGAGCAGTACTTC.

The chain combines TRBV19 with TRBJ2-7; 9 bases map to TRBD1. V lost 6 bases, J lost 6 bases, and 3 bases stayed unmatched. This CDR3 has 12 amino acids. CDR1 and CDR2 from the germline V gene are LNHDA and SQIVND (reference sequence). This CDR3 is CASRQGAGEQYF. The CDR3 nucleotides read TGTGCCAGTAGACAGGGGGCCGGCGAGCAGTACTTC.

The chain uses TRBV19 and TRBJ2-1, with a possible D match to TRBD2 (5 bases). The CDR3 extends over 11 amino acids. V shed 3 bases and J shed 12 bases, with 9 bases lying between them. Germline CDR1 is LNHDA and CDR2 is SQIVND (reference sequence). The CDR3 nucleotides are TGTGCCAGTAGTATGGTAGGGAGGCAGTTCTTC. This translates into CASSMVGRQFF.

This clone was recorded once. This chain uses TRBV9 with TRBJ2-3; TRBD2 might be the D (6 bases). Trimming left V 0 bases short and J 3 bases short, with 11 bases between. The CDR3 covers 15 residues. From germline, CDR1 is SGDLS and CDR2 YYNGEE. The CDR3 is CASSVDGTSTDTQYF. CDR3 bases: TGTGCCAGCAGCGTAGATGGGACTTCTACAGATACGCAGTATTTT.

CDR3 region: CASRPRREGTEAFF. In DNA, the CDR3 is TGTGCCAGTAGGCCCAGGAGGGAGGGCACTGAAGCTTTCTTT. The chain recombines TRBV19 with TRBJ1-1; D unresolved. CDR1 LNHDA and CDR2 SQIVND come from the germline V gene (reference sequence). This CDR3 is built from 14 residues. The V gene lost 6 bases and the J gene lost 4 bases, with 15 bases spanning the gap.

The V call is TRBV6-5, the J call TRBJ1-2; D might be TRBD1 (6 bases). The CDR3 contains 13 residues. The germline V gene encodes CDR1 MNHEY and CDR2 SVGAGI. V was trimmed by 6 bases and J by 4 bases, leaving 12 bases between them. CDR3: CASRLGQSYGYTF. The CDR3 region has the DNA TGTGCCAGCAGGCTCGGACAGTCCTATGGCTACACCTTC.

V gene TRBV6-1 combines with J gene TRBJ1-4, with D maybe TRBD1 (6 bases). Trimming took 4 bases from V and 4 from J, leaving 10 bases between them. Germline CDR1 reads MNHNS; CDR2 reads SASEGT. The CDR3 extends over 14 amino acids. The CDR3 DNA follows: TGTGCCAGCAGTGGTGGACAGCATAATGAAAAACTGTTTTTT. Translating gives CASSGGQHNEKLFF.

This rearrangement joins TRBV28 to TRBJ1-5; D is ambiguous. CDR3 size: 13 residues. The V end was cut by 5 bases, the J end by 11 bases, with 16 bases between. The V gene's germline CDR1 is MDHEN and CDR2 SYDVKM. The CDR3 here is CASSPPSVVSQHF. DNA of the CDR3: TGTGCCAGCAGTCCACCCAGCGTAGTCTCCCAGCATTTT.

The V gene is TRBV5-1, the J gene TRBJ1-1, with a weak D call TRBD1 (6 bases). This CDR3 comprises 14 residues. Trimming left V 4 bases short and J 2 bases short, with 12 bases between. Germline-derived CDR1 and CDR2 are SGHRS and YFSETQ. CDR3 amino acids: CASSPTGVNTEAFF. The CDR3 DNA reads as TGCGCCAGCAGCCCGACAGGCGTTAACACTGAAGCTTTCTTT.

This clone was observed once. Mismatch with germline at one junction end may stem from a read error. The V call is TRBV14, the J call TRBJ1-1; 7 bases align to TRBD1. Looked up from germline, CDR1 is SGHDN and CDR2 is FVKESK. The CDR3 contains 18 residues. CDR3 residues: CASSPRLETGTRGTVAFF. The CDR3 DNA sequence: TGTGCCAGCAGCCCCAGACTTGAGACAGGGACCCGTGGTACTGTAGCTTTCTTT.

As concerns this clone: In the same sample, other DNA sequences code for this CDR3. V gene TRBV4-1 combines with J gene TRBJ1-5; D gene unclear. Germline CDR1 and CDR2: MGHRA and YSYEKL. Trimming pared 0 bases from V and 7 bases from J, leaving 7 bases between. There are 13 residues in the CDR3. The CDR3 is CASSQDLVQPQHF. The DNA of the CDR3 is TGCGCCAGCAGCCAAGATCTCGTGCAGCCCCAGCATTTT.

Only a few counts were recorded for this clone. The chain couples TRBV25-1 to TRBJ2-7; 8 bases line up with TRBD2. J lost 4 bases, V lost 3 bases, and 17 bases had no gene match. This CDR3 is 18 amino acids long. The germline V gene has CDR1 MGHDK and CDR2 SYGVNS. CDR3 sequence reads: CASSDPRASGSGGYEQYF. The CDR3 DNA is TGTGCCAGCAGTGACCCACGGGCTAGCGGCAGCGGGGGTTACGAGCAGTACTTC.

The V and J genes are TRBV4-3 and TRBJ1-2, with TRBD1 as a possible D gene (6 bases). Germline CDR1 LGHNA, CDR2 YSLEER. The CDR3 loop spans 15 amino acids. V lost 0 bases, J lost 2 bases, and 10 bases lay in between. The DNA of the CDR3 is TGCGCCAGCAGCCAAGACAGGGGCCAAAACTATGGCTACACCTTC. Translated: CASSQDRGQNYGYTF.

The chain joins TRBV28 to TRBJ1-2, with 10 bases lining up with TRBD1. The CDR3 runs 16 residues. The germline CDR1 and CDR2 sequences are MDHEN and SYDVKM. J gave up 8 bases and V 4 bases, and 13 bases lay outside the gene matches. The CDR3 region is CASSSLGDRGMGGYTF. The CDR3 DNA is TGTGCCAGCAGTTCCCTGGGGGACAGGGGAATGGGGGGCTACACCTTC.

The chain employs TRBV6-4 and TRBJ2-1; TRBD2 agrees at 10 bases. After removal of 2 bases from V and 5 bases from J, the junction contained 3 bases not matched to a gene. The germline CDR1 and CDR2 sequences are MRHNA and SNTAGT. The CDR3 contains 15 residues. This CDR3 reads CASSDQLAGNNEQFF. In nucleotides, the CDR3 is TGTGCCAGCAGTGACCAACTAGCGGGAAACAATGAGCAGTTCTTC.